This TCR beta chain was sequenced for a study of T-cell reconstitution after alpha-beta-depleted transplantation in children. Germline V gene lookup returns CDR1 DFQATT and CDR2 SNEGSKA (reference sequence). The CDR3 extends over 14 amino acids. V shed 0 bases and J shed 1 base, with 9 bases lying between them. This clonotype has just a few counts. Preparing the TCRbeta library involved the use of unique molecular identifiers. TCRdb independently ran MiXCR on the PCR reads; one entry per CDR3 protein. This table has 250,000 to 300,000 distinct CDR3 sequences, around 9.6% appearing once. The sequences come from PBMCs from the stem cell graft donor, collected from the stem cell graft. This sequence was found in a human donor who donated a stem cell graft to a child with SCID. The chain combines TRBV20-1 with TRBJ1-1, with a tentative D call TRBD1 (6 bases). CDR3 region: CSAREWDTNTEAFF. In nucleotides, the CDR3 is TGCAGTGCTAGAGAGTGGGACACGAACACTGAAGCTTTCTTT.